The clone carrying this T cell receptor beta chain has more than one count but fewer than ten. Libraries were prepared by immunoSEQ multiplex PCR; TCRdb keeps only in-frame clonotypes and omits some of them. This table has some 100,000 clones, 90% appearing once. This specimen comes from a study of T cell responses to AZD1222 COVID-19 vaccine. The overall study: Second-dose intervals of approximately 4 or approximately 12 weeks were pooled.

Germline loops: CDR1 SGHVS, CDR2 FNYEAQ. This CDR3 is 16 amino acids long. V lost 0 bases and J lost 3, with 13 bases in between. Sequencing was performed on peripheral blood, taken on day 0 of AZD1222 vaccination. This sequence originates from an adult in good health. The chain uses TRBV7-6 and TRBJ2-3; D is perhaps TRBD1 or TRBD2 (5 bases each). The CDR3 loop reads CASSLAGGWGTDTQYF. CDR3 in DNA: TGTGCCAGCAGCTTAGCGGGCGGGTGGGGGACAGATACGCAGTATTTT.